Listed below are T cell receptor beta chains from one sample, sequenced in a study of cytomegalovirus exposure and HLA in healthy donors. Some clones are missing from TCRdb's copy, which holds only in-frame ones; the method was immunoSEQ multiplex PCR. Here the sample spans 200,000 or so clones, around 90% being singletons. The specimen sequenced was PBMCs. The receptors derive from a woman aged 18 to 35 in good health and CMV-seronegative. Both conserved end residues are trimmed from each CDR3. D genes are given only for firm matches.

TRBV9	NA	ASGLGVHSGNTIY
TRBV7-9	TRBD1	ASSLVGQGAGDTQY
TRBV9	NA	ASSPLGGDGLNEQF
TRBV7-2	NA	ASSSVFNQPQH
TRBV28	NA	ATRGRFSNQPQH
TRBV9	NA	ASSATGSSYEQY
TRBV7-2	NA	ASSLLGDSYEQY
TRBV5-4	TRBD1	ASTVDRNGYT
TRBV30	TRBD2	AWSGGTIRREQY
TRBV5-5	NA	ASSAFREVAF
TRBV6-6	NA	ASSYQGGAYNEQF
TRBV6-5	NA	ASSPAGVAYEQY
TRBV7-6	NA	ASSLGGGFRYNEQF
TRBV6-5	TRBD1	ASSTGTGSNYGYT
TRBV18	NA	ASSPDGAETQY
TRBV7-6	TRBD1	ASSLGTGSGQPQH
TRBV7-3	TRBD1	ASSSGQGTTEAF
TRBV11-2	NA	ASSLISGELF
TRBV10-3	TRBD2	AISEAGTSGSGELF
TRBV7-9	NA	ASSSKDSLLYGYT
TRBV27	TRBD1	ASRRRQGALGTDTQY
TRBV4-1	TRBD2	ASSQGSLAGSGEQF
TRBV7-2	NA	ASSLGSAGELF
TRBV27	NA	ASSNPQGGQETQY
TRBV2	TRBD2	ASKRGLAGFNEQF
TRBV5-6	TRBD1	ASSRDRDSGQRGENIQY
TRBV9	TRBD1	ASSRGRTGGQYHQETQY
TRBV29-1	NA	SVGDIGGLPSTDTQY
TRBV5-1	TRBD1	ASSPGQGGQETQY
TRBV29-1	NA	SAPSPSESTDTQY
TRBV28	TRBD2	ASSLAGVYEQY
TRBV10-3	TRBD2	AISESGWLAGVGSYNEQF
TRBV5-6	TRBD1	ASSVGTDLAKNIQY
TRBV18	NA	ASSPAGDTGELF
TRBV5-1	TRBD2	ASSLGTSGSRGELF
TRBV27	NA	ASRSLSEYGDYEQY
TRBV27	NA	ASSLRFGETIYEQY
TRBV6-1	NA	ASILDSSGANVLT
TRBV2	NA	ASHIDRLPYNEQF
TRBV5-4	TRBD2	ASSLKAGAYNEQF
TRBV28	TRBD1	ASGGGQGPYQPQH
TRBV15	NA	ATSRDRAGYTGELF
TRBV27	TRBD1	ASSPETGTGGYEQY
TRBV29-1	TRBD2	SVELLAGYNEQF
TRBV7-6	TRBD1	ASSLRDRGGQETQY
TRBV7-2	NA	ASSLEEGKYREKLF
TRBV19	NA	ASSINAGNSYEQY
TRBV27	NA	ASSLGPGVEQY
TRBV27	TRBD2	ASSLAGGPYEQY
TRBV11-2	TRBD2	ASSLGLAGGRSYEQY
TRBV7-8	TRBD1	ASSFRDRGTYNEQF
TRBV30	TRBD1	AWRPGQGARDTQY
TRBV7-2	NA	ASSLGGETPQH
TRBV7-2	TRBD2	ASSPSGRATEEQF
TRBV27	TRBD2	ASSSGLAGLNEQF
TRBV5-4	NA	ASSYKSYNEQF
TRBV13	NA	ASSSQGTDTQY
TRBV7-2	NA	ASSFGSGGYT
TRBV6-5	TRBD2	ASSYSASGINEQF